This T cell receptor (beta chain) emerged from a study of CXCR3-negative and CXCR3-positive naive CD8 T cells. Looking at the study overall: Each library gave roughly 1.4 +/- 0.3 million of approximately 150 million TRB reads. Study conclusions and caveats: Across naive subsets, surface CD5 expression was comparable, and TCR strength was inferred from properties of the TRB CDR3. Higher TRB CDR3 hydrophobicity marked CXCR3-positive naive cells relative to CXCR3-negative naive cells. Similar TRBV-TRBJ gene usage was seen in naive CXCR3-negative and CXCR3-positive cells, but not in memory cells.

UMI labels and 5' RACE were used to prepare the TRB cDNA libraries. After re-calling the 5' RACE reads, TCRdb lists one entry per CDR3 protein, DNA absent. The sample features some 120,000 distinct CDR3 sequences, with 0.59% in its top ten. Germline V lookup: CDR1 LGHNA, CDR2 YSLEER. The CDR3 extends over 17 amino acids. Of note for this clonotype: Its target is unknown.

The sorter processed each CD8+ T cell subset in triplicate at roughly 300,000 cells apiece. The chain has TRBV4-3 and TRBJ2-7; TCRdb indicates TRBD1, and absent DNA this call remains unverified. Sequences were obtained from naive CXCR3+ CD8+ T cells from blood. Specified subset: CD45RO-CCR7+CD27+CD95- naive CD8+ T cells expressing CXCR3 (TNR3+). The receptor was derived from a human donor in good health. Some clones in this sample may be carry-over from other donors' samples. The CDR3 sequence is CASSLGASWGGNYEQYF.